What follows is one T cell receptor (beta chain) and its context. This record comes from a study of blood T cell repertoires in COVID-19. The CDR3 runs 13 residues. V lost 4 bases and J lost 3, with 9 bases in between. The method was immunoSEQ multiplex PCR; TCRdb's version includes in-frame clones alone and lacks a portion of them. The data hold roughly 350,000 clones, with roughly nine tenths observed a single time. Source material: PBMCs or T cells enriched from blood (not recorded which). The V gene is TRBV12-3 or TRBV12-4, the J gene TRBJ1-1, with D uncertain. This receptor was identified in a woman in her 30s who had recovered from COVID-19. The CDR3 DNA is TGTGCCAGCAGTTCTTGGGAGGACACTGAAGCTTTCTTT. Translating gives CASSSWEDTEAFF.